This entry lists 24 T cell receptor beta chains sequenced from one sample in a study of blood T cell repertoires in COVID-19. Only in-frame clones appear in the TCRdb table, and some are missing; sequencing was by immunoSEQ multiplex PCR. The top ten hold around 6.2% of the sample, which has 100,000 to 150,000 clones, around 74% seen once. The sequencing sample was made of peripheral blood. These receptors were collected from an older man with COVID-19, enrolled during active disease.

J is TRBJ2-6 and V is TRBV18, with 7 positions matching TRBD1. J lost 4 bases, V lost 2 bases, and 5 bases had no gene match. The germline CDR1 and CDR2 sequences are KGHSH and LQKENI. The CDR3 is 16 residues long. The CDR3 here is CASSPSTGVGANVLTF. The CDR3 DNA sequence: TGTGCCAGCTCACCATCAACAGGGGTCGGGGCCAACGTCCTGACTTTC.

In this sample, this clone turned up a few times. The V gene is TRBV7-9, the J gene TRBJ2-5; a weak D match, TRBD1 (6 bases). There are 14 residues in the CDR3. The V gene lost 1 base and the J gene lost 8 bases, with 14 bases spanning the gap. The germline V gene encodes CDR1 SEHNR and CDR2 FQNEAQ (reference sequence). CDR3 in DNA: TGTGCCAGCAGCTTAGATACTAACAGGGCAACCCAGTACTTC. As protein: CASSLDTNRATQYF.

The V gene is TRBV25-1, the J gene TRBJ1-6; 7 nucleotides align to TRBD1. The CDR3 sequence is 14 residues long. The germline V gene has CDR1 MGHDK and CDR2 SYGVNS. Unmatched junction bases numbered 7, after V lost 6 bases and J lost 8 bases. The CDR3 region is CASSSTGNHSPLHF. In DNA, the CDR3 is TGTGCCAGCAGCTCGACAGGGAACCATTCACCCCTCCACTTT.

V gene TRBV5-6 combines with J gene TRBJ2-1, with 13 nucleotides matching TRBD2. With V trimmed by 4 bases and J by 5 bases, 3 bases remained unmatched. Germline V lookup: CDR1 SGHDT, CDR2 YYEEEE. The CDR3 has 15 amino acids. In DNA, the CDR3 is TGTGCCAGCAGCATCGGACTAGCGGGAGACAATGAGCAGTTCTTC. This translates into CASSIGLAGDNEQFF. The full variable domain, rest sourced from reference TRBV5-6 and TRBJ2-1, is DAGVTQSPTHLIKTRGQQVTLRCSPKSGHDTVSWYQQALGQGPQFIFQYYEEEERQRGNFPDRFSGHQFPNYSSELNVNALLLGDSALYLCASSIGLAGDNEQFFGPGTRLTVL.

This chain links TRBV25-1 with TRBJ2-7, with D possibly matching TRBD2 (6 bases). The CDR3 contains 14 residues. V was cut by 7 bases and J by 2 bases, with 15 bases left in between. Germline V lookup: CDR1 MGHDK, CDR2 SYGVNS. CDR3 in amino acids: CASTDSGGPYEQYF. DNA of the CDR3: TGTGCCAGCACCGACTCCGGGGGTCCCTACGAGCAGTACTTC.

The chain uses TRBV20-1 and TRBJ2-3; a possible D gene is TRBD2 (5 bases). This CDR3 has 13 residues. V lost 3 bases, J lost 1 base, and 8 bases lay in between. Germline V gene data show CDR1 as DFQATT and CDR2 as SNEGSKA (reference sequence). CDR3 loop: CSASPGGTDTQYF. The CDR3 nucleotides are TGCAGTGCTAGTCCCGGGGGCACAGATACGCAGTATTTT.

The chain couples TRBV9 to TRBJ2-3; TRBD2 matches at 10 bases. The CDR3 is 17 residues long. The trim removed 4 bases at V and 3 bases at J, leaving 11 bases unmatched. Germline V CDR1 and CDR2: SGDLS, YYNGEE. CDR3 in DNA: TGTGCCAGCAGCCCCCACCCCAGCGGGAGGGGGACAGATACGCAGTATTTT. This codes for CASSPHPSGRGTDTQYF.

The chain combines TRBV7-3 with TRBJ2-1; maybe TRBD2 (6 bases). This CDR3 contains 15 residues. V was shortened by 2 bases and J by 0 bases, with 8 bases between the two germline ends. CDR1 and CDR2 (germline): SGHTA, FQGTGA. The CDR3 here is CASSLAGSSYNEQFF. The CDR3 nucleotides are TGTGCCAGCAGCTTAGCGGGAAGCTCCTACAATGAGCAGTTCTTC. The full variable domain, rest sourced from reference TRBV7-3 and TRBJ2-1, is GAGVSQTPSNKVTEKGKYVELRCDPISGHTALYWYRQSLGQGPEFLIYFQGTGAADDSGLPNDRFFAVRPEGSVSTLKIQRTERGDSAVYLCASSLAGSSYNEQFFGPGTRLTVL.

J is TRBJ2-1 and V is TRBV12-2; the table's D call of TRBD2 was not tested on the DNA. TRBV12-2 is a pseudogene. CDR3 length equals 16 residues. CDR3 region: CASRFTRGIRIHEQFF. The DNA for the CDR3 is TGTGCAAGTCGCTTCACGAGAGGGATTAGAATCCATGAGCAGTTCTTC.

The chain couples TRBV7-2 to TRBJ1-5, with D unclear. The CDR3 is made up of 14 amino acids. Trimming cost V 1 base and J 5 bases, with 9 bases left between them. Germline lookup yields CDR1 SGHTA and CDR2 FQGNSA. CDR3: CASSLVGGDQPQHF. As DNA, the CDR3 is TGTGCCAGCAGCTTAGTAGGTGGAGATCAGCCCCAGCATTTT.

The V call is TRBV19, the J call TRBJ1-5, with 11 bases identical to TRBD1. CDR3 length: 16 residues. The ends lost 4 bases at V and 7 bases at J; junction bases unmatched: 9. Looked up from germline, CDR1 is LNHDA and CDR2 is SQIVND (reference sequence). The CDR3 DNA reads TGTGCCAGTAGTACCTGGACAGGGGGCTTAGGACAGCCCCAGCATTTT. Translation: CASSTWTGGLGQPQHF.

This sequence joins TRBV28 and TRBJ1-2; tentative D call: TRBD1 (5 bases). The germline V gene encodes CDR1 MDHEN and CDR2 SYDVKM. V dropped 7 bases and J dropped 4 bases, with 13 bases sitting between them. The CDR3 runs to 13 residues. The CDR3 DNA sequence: TGTGCCAGCACCTTGGGGGGGAGCTATGGCTACACCTTC. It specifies CASTLGGSYGYTF.

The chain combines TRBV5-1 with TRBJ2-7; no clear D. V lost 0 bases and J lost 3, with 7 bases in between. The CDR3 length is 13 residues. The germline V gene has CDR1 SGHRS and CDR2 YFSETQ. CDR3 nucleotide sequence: TGCGCCAGCAGCTTGGAGCCCAACTACGAGCAGTACTTC. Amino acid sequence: CASSLEPNYEQYF.

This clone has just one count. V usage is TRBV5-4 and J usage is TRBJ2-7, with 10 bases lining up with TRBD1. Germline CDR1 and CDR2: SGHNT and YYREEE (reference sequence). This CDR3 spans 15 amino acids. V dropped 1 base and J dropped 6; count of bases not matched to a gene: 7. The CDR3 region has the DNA TGTGCCAGCAGCTTGCGGGACAGGGGAGTAGTCGAGCAGTACTTC. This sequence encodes CASSLRDRGVVEQYF.

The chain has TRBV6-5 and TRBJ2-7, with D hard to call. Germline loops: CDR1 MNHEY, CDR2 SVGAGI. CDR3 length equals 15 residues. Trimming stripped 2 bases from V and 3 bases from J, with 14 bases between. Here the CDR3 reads CASSYEPGLNYEQYF. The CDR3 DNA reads TGTGCCAGCAGTTACGAACCGGGTCTAAACTACGAGCAGTACTTC.

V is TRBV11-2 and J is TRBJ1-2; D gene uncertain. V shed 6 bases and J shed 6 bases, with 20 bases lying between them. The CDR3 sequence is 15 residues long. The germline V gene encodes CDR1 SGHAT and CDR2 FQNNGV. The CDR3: CASSPSAGKIDGYTF. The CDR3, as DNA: TGTGCCAGCAGTCCATCCGCCGGGAAGATAGATGGCTACACCTTC.

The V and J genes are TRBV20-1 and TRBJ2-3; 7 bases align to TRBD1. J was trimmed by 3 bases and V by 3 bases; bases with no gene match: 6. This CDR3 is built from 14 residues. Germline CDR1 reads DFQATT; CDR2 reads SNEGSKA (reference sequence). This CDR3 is CSASFGRGTDTQYF. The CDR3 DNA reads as TGCAGTGCTAGTTTCGGCAGGGGGACAGATACGCAGTATTTT.

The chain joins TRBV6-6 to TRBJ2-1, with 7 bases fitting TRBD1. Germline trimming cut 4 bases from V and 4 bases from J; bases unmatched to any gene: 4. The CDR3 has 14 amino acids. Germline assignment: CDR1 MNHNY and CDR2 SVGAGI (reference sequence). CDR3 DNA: TGTGCCAGCAGTTCCCAGGGGGTATACAATGAGCAGTTCTTC. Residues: CASSSQGVYNEQFF.

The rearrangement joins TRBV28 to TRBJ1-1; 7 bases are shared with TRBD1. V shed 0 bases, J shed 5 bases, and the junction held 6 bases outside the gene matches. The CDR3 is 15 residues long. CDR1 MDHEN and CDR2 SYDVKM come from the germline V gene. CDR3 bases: TGTGCCAGCAGTTTATGGACAGGGTGGGGGACTGAAGCTTTCTTT. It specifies CASSLWTGWGTEAFF.

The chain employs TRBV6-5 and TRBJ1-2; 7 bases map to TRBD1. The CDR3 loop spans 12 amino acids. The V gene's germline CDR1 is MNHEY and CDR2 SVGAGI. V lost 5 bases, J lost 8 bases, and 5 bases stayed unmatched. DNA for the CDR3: TGTGCCAGCAGTACGGGGACAGAAGGCTACACCTTC. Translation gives CASSTGTEGYTF.

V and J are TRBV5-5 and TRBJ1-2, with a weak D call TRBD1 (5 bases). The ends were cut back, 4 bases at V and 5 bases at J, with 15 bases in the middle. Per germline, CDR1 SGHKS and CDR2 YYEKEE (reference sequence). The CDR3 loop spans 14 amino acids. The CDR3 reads CASSMWGGQYGYTF. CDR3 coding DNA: TGTGCCAGCAGCATGTGGGGCGGTCAGTATGGCTACACCTTC.

CDR3 protein: CSADRGYEQYF. CDR3 nucleotides: TGCAGTGCTGACAGGGGCTACGAGCAGTACTTC. The J gene is TRBJ2-7, the V gene TRBV20-1; TRBD1 matches 8 bases. The CDR3 runs 11 residues. V dropped 5 bases and J dropped 3; count of bases not matched to a gene: 0. The germline gives CDR1 DFQATT, CDR2 SNEGSKA (reference sequence).

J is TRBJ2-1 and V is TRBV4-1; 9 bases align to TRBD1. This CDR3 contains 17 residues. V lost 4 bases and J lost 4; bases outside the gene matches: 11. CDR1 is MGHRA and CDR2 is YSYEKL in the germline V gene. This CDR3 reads CASSRSLIDRGYNEQFF. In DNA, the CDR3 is TGCGCCAGCAGCCGATCACTAATCGACAGGGGGTACAATGAGCAGTTCTTC.

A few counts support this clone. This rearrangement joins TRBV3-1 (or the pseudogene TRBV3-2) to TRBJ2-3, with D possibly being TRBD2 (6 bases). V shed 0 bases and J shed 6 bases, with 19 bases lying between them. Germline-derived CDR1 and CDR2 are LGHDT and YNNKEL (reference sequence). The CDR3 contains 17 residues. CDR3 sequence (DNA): TGTGCCAGCAGCCAAGACTGGGAGGACGGGACCGGGGATACGCAGTATTTT. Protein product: CASSQDWEDGTGDTQYF.